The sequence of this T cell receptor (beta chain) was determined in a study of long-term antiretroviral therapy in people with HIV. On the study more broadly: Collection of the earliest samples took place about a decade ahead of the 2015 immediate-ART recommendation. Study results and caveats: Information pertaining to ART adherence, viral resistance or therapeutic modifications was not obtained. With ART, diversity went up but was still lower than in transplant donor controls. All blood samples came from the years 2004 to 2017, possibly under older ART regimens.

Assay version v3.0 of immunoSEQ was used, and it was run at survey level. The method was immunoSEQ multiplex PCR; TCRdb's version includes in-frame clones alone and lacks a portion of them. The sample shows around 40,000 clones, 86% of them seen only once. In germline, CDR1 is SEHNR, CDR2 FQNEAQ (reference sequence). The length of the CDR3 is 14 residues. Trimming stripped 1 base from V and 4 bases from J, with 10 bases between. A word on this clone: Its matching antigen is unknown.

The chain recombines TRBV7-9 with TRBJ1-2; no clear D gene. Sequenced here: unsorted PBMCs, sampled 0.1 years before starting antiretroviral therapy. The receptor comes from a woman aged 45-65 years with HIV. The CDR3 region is CASSLGSEAYGYTF. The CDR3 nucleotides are TGTGCCAGCAGCTTAGGCAGCGAGGCCTATGGCTACACCTTC. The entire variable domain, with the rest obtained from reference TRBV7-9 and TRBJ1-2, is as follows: DTGVSQNPRHKITKRGQNVTFRCDPISEHNRLYWYRQTLGQGPEFLTYFQNEAQLEKSRLLSDRFSAERPKGSFSTLEIQRTEQGDSAMYLCASSLGSEAYGYTFGSGTRLTVV.